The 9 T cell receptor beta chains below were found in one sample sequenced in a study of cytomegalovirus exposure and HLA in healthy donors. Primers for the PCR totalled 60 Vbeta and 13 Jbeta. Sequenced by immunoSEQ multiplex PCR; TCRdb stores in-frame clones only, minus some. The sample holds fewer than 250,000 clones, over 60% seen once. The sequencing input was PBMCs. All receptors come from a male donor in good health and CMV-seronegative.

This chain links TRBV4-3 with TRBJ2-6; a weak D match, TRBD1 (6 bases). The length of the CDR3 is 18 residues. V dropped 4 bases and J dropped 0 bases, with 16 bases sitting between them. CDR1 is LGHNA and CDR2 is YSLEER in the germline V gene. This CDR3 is CASSLGAGARSGANVLTF. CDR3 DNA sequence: TGCGCCAGCAGCCTAGGAGCAGGGGCCCGCTCTGGGGCCAACGTCCTGACTTTC.

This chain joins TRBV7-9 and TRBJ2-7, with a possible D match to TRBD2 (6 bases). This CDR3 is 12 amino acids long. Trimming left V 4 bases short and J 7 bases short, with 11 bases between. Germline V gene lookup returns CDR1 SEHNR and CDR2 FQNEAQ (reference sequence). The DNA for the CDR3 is TGTGCCAGCAGCTCCGATCGGGGGGAGCAGTACTTC. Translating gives CASSSDRGEQYF.

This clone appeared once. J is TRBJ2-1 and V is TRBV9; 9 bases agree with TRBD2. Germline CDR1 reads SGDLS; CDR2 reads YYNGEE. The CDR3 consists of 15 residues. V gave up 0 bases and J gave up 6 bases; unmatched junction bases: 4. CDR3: CASSVAAGGGNEQFF. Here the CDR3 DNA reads TGTGCCAGCAGCGTAGCCGCGGGAGGGGGCAATGAGCAGTTCTTC.

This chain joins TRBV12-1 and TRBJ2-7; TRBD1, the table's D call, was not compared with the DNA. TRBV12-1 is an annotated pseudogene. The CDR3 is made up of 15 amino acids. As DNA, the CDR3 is TGTGCCAGCAGCTTCGGGACAGGGGGGGACTACGAGCAGTACTTC. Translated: CASSFGTGGDYEQYF.

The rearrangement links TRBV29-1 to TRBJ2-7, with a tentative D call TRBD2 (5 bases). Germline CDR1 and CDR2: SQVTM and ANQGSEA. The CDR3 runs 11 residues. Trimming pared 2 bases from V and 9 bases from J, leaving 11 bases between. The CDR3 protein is CSVEKDEGQYF. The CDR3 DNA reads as TGCAGCGTTGAAAAGGATGAGGGGCAGTACTTC.

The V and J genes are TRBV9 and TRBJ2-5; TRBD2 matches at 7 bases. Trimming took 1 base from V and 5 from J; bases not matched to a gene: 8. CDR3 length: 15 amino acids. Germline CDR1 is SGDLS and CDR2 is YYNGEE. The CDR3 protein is CASSVNAGAEETQYF. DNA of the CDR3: TGTGCCAGCAGCGTAAATGCGGGAGCGGAGGAGACCCAGTACTTC.

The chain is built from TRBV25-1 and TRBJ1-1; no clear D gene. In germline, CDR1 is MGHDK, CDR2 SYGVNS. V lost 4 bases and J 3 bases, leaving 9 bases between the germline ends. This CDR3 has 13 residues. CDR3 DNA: TGTGCCAGCAGTGCCTCGGTTTACACTGAAGCTTTCTTT. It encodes CASSASVYTEAFF. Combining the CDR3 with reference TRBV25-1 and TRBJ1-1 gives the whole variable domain EADIYQTPRYLVIGTGKKITLECSQTMGHDKMYWYQQDPGMELHLIHYSYGVNSTEKGDLSSESTVSRIRTEHFPLTLESARPSHTSQYLCASSASVYTEAFFGQGTRLTVV.

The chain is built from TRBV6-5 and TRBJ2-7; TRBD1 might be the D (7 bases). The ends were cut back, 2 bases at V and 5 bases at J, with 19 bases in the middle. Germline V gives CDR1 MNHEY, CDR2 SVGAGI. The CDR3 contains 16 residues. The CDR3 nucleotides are TGTGCCAGCAGTTACACCACAGGGGACTTCGGGAACGAGCAGTACTTC. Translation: CASSYTTGDFGNEQYF.

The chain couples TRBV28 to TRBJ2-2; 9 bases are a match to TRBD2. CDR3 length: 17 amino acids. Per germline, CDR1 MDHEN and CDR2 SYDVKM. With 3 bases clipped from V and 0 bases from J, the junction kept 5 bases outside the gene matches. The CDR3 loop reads CASSFVSGRTNTGELFF. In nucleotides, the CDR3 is TGTGCCAGCAGTTTTGTCAGCGGGAGGACGAACACCGGGGAGCTGTTTTTT. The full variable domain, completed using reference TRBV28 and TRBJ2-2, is DVKVTQSSRYLVKRTGEKVFLECVQDMDHENMFWYRQDPGLGLRLIYFSYDVKMKEKGDIPEGYSVSREKKERFSLILESASTNQTSMYLCASSFVSGRTNTGELFFGEGSRLTVL.